This TCR beta chain was sequenced during a study of neurological immune-mediated disorders. 5'RACE generated cDNA with 10-nucleotide random UMIs. From 15-18 subjects, each sequencing run yielded over 190 million TCR-beta sequences. TCRdb reanalysed the 5' RACE reads using MiXCR and keeps one entry per CDR3 protein. The sample contains tens of thousands of distinct CDR3 sequences, around 10% of which appear only once. This clonotype came up many times. Its antigen remains unknown. Germline CDR1 is ENHRY and CDR2 is SYGVKD. The ends lost 6 bases at V and 1 base at J; junction bases unmatched: 2. The CDR3 is 14 residues long. The time point: technical triplicate 1. Study-wide results and caveats: The greatest TCR clonal expansion occurred in HTLV-1-associated myelopathy and the least in multiple sclerosis, which fell below healthy controls.

This receptor was obtained from a man between 60 and 70 years old with HTLV-1-associated myelopathy (HAM/TSP). The specimen sequenced was PBMCs. V gene TRBV10-3 combines with J gene TRBJ2-3, with 9 bases fitting TRBD2. The DNA for the CDR3 is TGTGCCATCAGAGCTAGCGGGGGCACAGATACGCAGTATTTT. This codes for CAIRASGGTDTQYF.